What follows describes a single T cell receptor (beta chain). On sorted subsets, replicate PCRs used 200 to 250 ng DNA, or some 27,000 T cell genomes. The method was immunoSEQ multiplex PCR; TCRdb's version includes in-frame clones alone and lacks a portion of them. Of about 1 million clones in the sample, more than 60% are singletons; the top ten hold roughly 1.5%. Trimming at V came to 4 bases and at J to 6 bases, leaving 8 bases not matched to a gene. From germline, CDR1 is SEHNR and CDR2 FQNEAQ (reference sequence). The length of the CDR3 is 14 residues. The data were obtained in a study of shared clonotypes between healthy human individuals.

The sample comprised memory CD4+ T cells sorted from blood. Described subset: CD45RA-negative fraction. This chain links TRBV7-9 with TRBJ1-2, with 7 bases fitting TRBD1. This sequence was found in a man younger than 35 in good health. For the CDR3, the DNA is TGTGCCAGCAGCTCACAACAGGGGAGGGATGGCTACACCTTC. It yields the protein CASSSQQGRDGYTF.